This T cell receptor beta chain was observed in a study of identical twins. From germline, CDR1 is SGHRS and CDR2 YFSETQ. V lost 2 bases and J 0 bases, leaving 6 bases between the germline ends. The CDR3 loop spans 14 amino acids. TCRdb passed the 5' RACE reads through MiXCR, listing each CDR3 protein once. The top ten hold more than 4% of the sample, which has 650,000 to 750,000 distinct CDR3 sequences, approximately 21% seen once. Whole-study results and caveats: Model-predicted out-of-frame TCR alpha sharing fell below observed values in monozygotic twins.

A remark on this clonotype: The antigen is not known.

Only healthy Caucasians were enrolled as donors. The data were also submitted as part of a second study, on T cells expressing NK-cell markers. This second study says: HCMV seropositivity marked most of the eight sequenced donors; one was seronegative. Top CD8+ clonotypes included the dominant CD3+CD56+NKG2C+ clonotypes in six donors.

This TCR derives from a woman aged 18-30 years in good health. Sequenced material: PBMCs. The chain joins TRBV5-1 to TRBJ1-5; D is unclear. CDR3 coding DNA: TGCGCCAGCAGCTTTGGAAATAGCAATCAGCCCCAGCATTTT. It codes for CASSFGNSNQPQHF.